These T cell receptor beta chains were read from a single sample in a study of blood T cell repertoires in COVID-19. Using immunoSEQ multiplex PCR, the repertoire was profiled, and TCRdb retains in-frame clones only, with some absent. The table records about 82,000 clones, roughly 80% of them present only once. Specimen: peripheral blood. All receptors derive from a woman in her 40s with active or convalescent COVID-19. Both conserved end residues are part of each CDR3. D genes are given only for firm matches. Size tells how often a clone was seen (once, few, many) or the class of an expanded clone, and some rows leave it out.

j_call,v_call,d_call,clone_size,cdr3_aa,cdr3_nt
TRBJ1-6,TRBV28,-,-,CASLSMAQGMDSPLHF,TGTGCCAGCCTTTCGATGGCGCAGGGAATGGATTCACCCCTCCACTTT
TRBJ1-4,TRBV19,-,-,CASSAGRHEKLFF,TGTGCCAGCTCCGCCGGGAGGCATGAAAAACTGTTTTTT
TRBJ2-3,TRBV6-5,-,-,CASKSHGSTDTQYF,TGTGCCAGTAAATCCCACGGGAGTACAGATACGCAGTATTTT
TRBJ2-7,TRBV6-5,TRBD1,-,CASSYTMGQSYEQYF,TGTGCCAGCAGTTACACCATGGGACAGTCCTACGAGCAGTACTTC
TRBJ2-5,TRBV11-3,TRBD2,once,CASSLSPGGPRETQYF,TGTGCCAGCAGCCTCTCGCCGGGAGGGCCAAGGGAGACCCAGTACTTC
TRBJ1-6,TRBV6-1,-,-,CASSERQGGYNSPLHF,TGTGCCAGCAGTGAAAGGCAGGGTGGCTATAATTCACCCCTCCACTTT
TRBJ2-7,TRBV10-3,TRBD1,-,CAIWRTGSYEQYF,TGTGCCATCTGGAGGACAGGTTCCTACGAGCAGTACTTC
TRBJ1-4,TRBV27,-,few,CASSSGASGLFF,TGTGCCAGCAGTTCTGGGGCGTCAGGACTGTTTTTT
TRBJ1-3,TRBV6-5,TRBD1,-,CASSRDSSGNTIYF,TGTGCCAGCAGCCGGGACAGCTCTGGAAACACCATATATTTT
TRBJ2-3,TRBV18,TRBD1,-,CASSIQGGTDTQYF,TGTGCCAGCTCAATACAGGGGGGCACAGATACGCAGTATTTT
TRBJ2-5,TRBV28,TRBD1,-,CASTTYRGLQETQYF,TGTGCCAGCACAACTTACAGGGGGCTCCAAGAGACCCAGTACTTC
TRBJ2-1,TRBV15,-,once,CATSRASRGSYNEQFF,TGTGCCACCAGCAGAGCCTCACGAGGCTCCTACAATGAGCAGTTCTTC
TRBJ2-7,TRBV7-8,TRBD1,-,CASSPGTGRYEQYF,TGTGCCAGCAGCCCAGGGACAGGGAGATACGAGCAGTACTTC
TRBJ2-1,TRBV19,-,-,CASSMGTVNEQFF,TGTGCCAGTAGTATGGGCACAGTCAATGAGCAGTTCTTC
TRBJ2-5,TRBV11-2,TRBD2,-,CASSFRLAVYQETQYF,TGTGCCAGCAGCTTCCGACTAGCGGTTTACCAAGAGACCCAGTACTTC
TRBJ2-5,TRBV4-1,TRBD1,-,CASSQEPGQGVGGTQYF,TGCGCCAGCAGCCAAGAGCCGGGACAGGGAGTTGGGGGGACCCAGTACTTC
TRBJ2-5,TRBV6-2/TRBV6-3,-,-,CASSYGDWQETQYF,TGTGCCAGCAGTTACGGCGACTGGCAAGAGACCCAGTACTTC
TRBJ1-2,TRBV29-1,-,many,CSVDGGYGYTF,TGCAGCGTTGATGGAGGTTATGGCTACACCTTC
TRBJ2-1,TRBV12-3/TRBV12-4,-,-,CASTQVKGLPPFF,TGTGCCAGCACCCAGGTAAAGGGGCTACCCCCGTTCTTC
TRBJ2-2,TRBV9,-,-,CASSVSQGSTGELFF,TGTGCCAGCAGCGTAAGCCAGGGAAGCACCGGGGAGCTGTTTTTT
TRBJ1-2,TRBV6-1,TRBD1,-,CASSEGQGLPNGYTF,TGTGCCAGCAGTGAGGGACAGGGGCTCCCCAATGGCTACACCTTC
TRBJ2-3,TRBV6-1,TRBD2,-,CASSAGLADSTDTQYF,TGTGCCAGCAGTGCGGGACTAGCGGATAGCACAGATACGCAGTATTTT
TRBJ2-7,TRBV5-5,-,-,CASSWGGGGEQYF,TGTGCCAGCAGCTGGGGTGGGGGAGGCGAGCAGTACTTC
TRBJ1-4,TRBV30,-,once,CAWSVHFSSGLYEKLFF,TGTGCCTGGAGTGTACATTTTAGCAGCGGGCTCTATGAAAAACTGTTTTTT
TRBJ2-1,TRBV14,-,-,CASSPGTQLYEQFF,TGTGCCAGCAGCCCCGGGACTCAGTTATATGAGCAGTTCTTC
TRBJ1-2,TRBV5-4,-,-,CASTQDGFLGYTF,TGTGCCAGCACCCAGGATGGGTTTTTGGGCTACACCTTC
TRBJ2-6,TRBV29-1,-,few,CSVLDRSGSGANVLTF,TGCAGCGTCCTCGACAGGTCCGGCTCTGGGGCCAACGTCCTGACTTTC
TRBJ2-3,TRBV4-3,TRBD2,-,CASSQGSGRGTDTQYF,TGCGCCAGCAGCCAAGGTAGCGGGAGGGGGACAGATACGCAGTATTTT
TRBJ1-1,TRBV5-4,-,-,CASSPTGGMNTEAFF,TGTGCCAGCAGCCCGACGGGGGGTATGAACACTGAAGCTTTCTTT
TRBJ2-1,TRBV7-9,TRBD1,few,CASSSNRDRGYNEQFF,TGTGCCAGCAGCAGCAATCGGGACAGGGGTTACAATGAGCAGTTCTTC
TRBJ1-1,TRBV7-2,TRBD1,few,CASSPRTGGLNTEAFF,TGTGCCAGCAGCCCCCGGACAGGGGGCCTGAACACTGAAGCTTTCTTT
TRBJ2-5,TRBV28,TRBD1,-,CASSPLGQGAGETQYF,TGTGCCAGCAGTCCGCTGGGACAGGGGGCAGGGGAGACCCAGTACTTC
TRBJ1-2,TRBV3-1/TRBV3-2,-,-,CASSQGAGSYGYTF,TGTGCCAGCAGCCAGGGGGCGGGTAGCTATGGCTACACCTTC
TRBJ1-4,TRBV5-6,-,-,CASRTQGRTNEKLFF,TGTGCCAGCAGAACACAGGGTCGGACTAATGAAAAACTGTTTTTT
TRBJ1-4,TRBV10-3,-,-,CAISESGGINEKLFF,TGTGCCATCAGTGAGTCAGGGGGAATTAATGAAAAACTGTTTTTT
TRBJ2-7,TRBV6-5,-,-,CASTGAPYEQYF,TGTGCCAGCACAGGGGCTCCCTACGAGCAGTACTTC
TRBJ1-3,TRBV19,TRBD1,-,CASSMSGQLRGNTIYF,TGTGCCAGTAGTATGTCGGGACAGCTACGCGGAAACACCATATATTTT
TRBJ1-2,TRBV4-2,TRBD1,-,CASSPRTGGYGYTF,TGTGCCAGCAGCCCAAGGACAGGGGGTTATGGCTACACCTTC
TRBJ2-2,TRBV19,-,-,CASSTAAGELFF,TGTGCCAGTAGTACAGCGGCCGGGGAGCTGTTTTTT
TRBJ2-7,TRBV27,-,-,CASSLSHGSYEQYF,TGTGCCAGCAGTTTATCCCACGGCTCCTACGAGCAGTACTTC
TRBJ2-2,TRBV7-7,TRBD2,-,CASSQSGGGTGELFF,TGTGCTAGCAGCCAGAGCGGGGGGGGAACCGGGGAGCTGTTTTTT
TRBJ1-6,TRBV3-1/TRBV3-2,-,-,CASSPSSYNSPLHF,TGTGCCAGCAGCCCTAGCTCCTATAATTCACCCCTCCACTTT